The clone carrying this T cell receptor (beta chain) was observed at least ten times. Its antigen is not identified. TCRdb called the reads again in MiXCR, with one record for every CDR3 protein. The sample has 500,000 to 600,000 distinct CDR3 sequences; 16% are singletons. This entry is derived from a study of T cell repertoires in cytomegalovirus infection. In the study overall: A matching HLA type, together with CMV infection, was signaled by public TCR beta signatures.

CDR1 SGHAT and CDR2 FQNNGV come from the germline V gene. Trimming took 1 base from V and 0 from J; bases not matched to a gene: 6. This CDR3 has 18 amino acids. The study, taken as a whole, reports: Clonotypes of TCR beta that were HLA-C-restricted and CMV-specific dominated the ex vivo response.

This clonotype originated in a human donor in good health (CMV status not recorded). Some clones in this sample may be carry-over from other donors' samples. The V and J genes are TRBV11-2 and TRBJ2-3, with TRBD2 identical over 11 bases. The source material was CD8+ T cells from PBMCs. CDR3 bases: TGTGCCAGCAGCTTAGGCGGGACTAGCGGAGCTAGCACAGATACGCAGTATTTT. Its protein is CASSLGGTSGASTDTQYF.